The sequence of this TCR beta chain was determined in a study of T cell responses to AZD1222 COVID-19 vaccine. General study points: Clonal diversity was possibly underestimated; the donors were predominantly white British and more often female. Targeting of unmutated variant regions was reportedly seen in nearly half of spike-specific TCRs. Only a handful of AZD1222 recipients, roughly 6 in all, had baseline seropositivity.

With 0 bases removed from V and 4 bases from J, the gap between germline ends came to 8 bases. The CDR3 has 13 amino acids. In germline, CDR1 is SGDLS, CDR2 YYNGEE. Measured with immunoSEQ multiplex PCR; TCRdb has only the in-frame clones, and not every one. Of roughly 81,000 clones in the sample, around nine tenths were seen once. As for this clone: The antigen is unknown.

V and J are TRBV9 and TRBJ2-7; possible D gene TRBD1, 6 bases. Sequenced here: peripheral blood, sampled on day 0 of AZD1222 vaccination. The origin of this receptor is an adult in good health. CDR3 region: CASSVDQGYEQYF. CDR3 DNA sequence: TGTGCCAGCAGCGTAGACCAGGGGTACGAGCAGTACTTC.